The 23 T cell receptor beta chains below come from one sample, sequenced in a study of blood T cell repertoires in COVID-19. Produced via immunoSEQ multiplex PCR; TCRdb's table is partial and in-frame only. The sample holds 120,000 to 150,000 clones; approximately 84% are singletons and the top ten take 4.8%. Sequencing used peripheral blood. Receptors originate from a human donor in a cohort sampled during active COVID-19.

V and J are TRBV6-5 and TRBJ1-4; possibly TRBD1 for D (5 bases). The CDR3 extends over 14 amino acids. The germline gives CDR1 MNHEY, CDR2 SVGAGI. The V end lost 6 bases, the J end lost 8 bases, and 16 bases lay between the germline ends. Here the CDR3 reads CASSPDVGGEKLFF. In DNA, the CDR3 is TGTGCCAGCAGCCCCGATGTCGGGGGAGAAAAACTGTTTTTT.

V is TRBV9 and J is TRBJ2-1; TRBD2 agrees at 12 bases. J gave up 9 bases and V 7 bases, and 5 bases lay outside the gene matches. Germline V CDR1 and CDR2: SGDLS, YYNGEE. The CDR3 contains 13 residues. As DNA, the CDR3 is TGTGCCAGCGCCGGACTAGCGGGGACTGAGCAGTTCTTC. Translation gives CASAGLAGTEQFF.

The rearrangement links TRBV3-1 (or the pseudogene TRBV3-2) to TRBJ2-2, with TRBD2 identical over 7 bases. Germline lookup yields CDR1 LGHDT and CDR2 YNNKEL (reference sequence). The V segment lost 8 bases and the J segment 5 bases; nucleotides outside the gene matches: 8. CDR3 length equals 14 residues. CDR3 bases: TGTGCCAGCCGGGGCGGGAGCGGGACCGGGGAGCTGTTTTTT. It codes for CASRGGSGTGELFF.

CDR3 sequence (DNA): TGTGCCAGTAGTGACGGACTAGCGGGAGTGGGAGATACGCAGTATTTT. This translates into CASSDGLAGVGDTQYF. The genes are TRBV19 and TRBJ2-3, with 13 bases identical to TRBD2. V shed 5 bases, J shed 5 bases, and the junction held 7 bases outside the gene matches. Germline-derived CDR1 and CDR2 are LNHDA and SQIVND (reference sequence). The CDR3 runs 16 residues. Full variable domain (outside the CDR3, taken from reference TRBV19 and TRBJ2-3): DGGITQSPKYLFRKEGQNVTLSCEQNLNHDAMYWYRQDPGQGLRLIYYSQIVNDFQKGDIAEGYSVSREKKESFPLTVTSAQKNPTAFYLCASSDGLAGVGDTQYFGPGTRLTVL.

CDR3: CASSLAGGNYYGYTF. In nucleotides, the CDR3 is TGTGCCAGCAGTTTAGCGGGGGGGAACTACTATGGCTACACCTTC. The chain employs TRBV27 and TRBJ1-2; possible D gene TRBD1, 5 bases. Germline lookup yields CDR1 MNHEY and CDR2 SMNVEV (reference sequence). V lost 2 bases, J lost 3 bases, and 13 bases lay in between. This CDR3 spans 15 amino acids.

The V and J genes are TRBV10-3 and TRBJ2-3; TRBD2 matches 8 bases. The CDR3 loop spans 15 amino acids. CDR1 and CDR2 (germline): ENHRY, SYGVKD. Germline trimming cut 6 bases from V and 1 base from J; bases unmatched to any gene: 6. The CDR3 reads CAIRRTSSGTDTQYF. CDR3 DNA sequence: TGTGCCATCAGACGGACTAGCTCCGGCACAGATACGCAGTATTTT.

The V and J genes are TRBV4-1 and TRBJ2-3, with D unclear. Trimming took off 8 bases at V and 1 base at J, with 10 bases between the two ends. Germline CDR1 is MGHRA and CDR2 is YSYEKL. The CDR3 sequence is 13 residues long. The CDR3 here is CASSPQGTDTQYF. DNA of the CDR3: TGCGCCAGCTCCCCTCAGGGCACAGATACGCAGTATTTT.

This clone was seen just once. The V and J genes are TRBV18 and TRBJ2-6; 8 bases are a match to TRBD1. Germline trimming cut 3 bases from V and 0 bases from J; bases unmatched to any gene: 7. This CDR3 has 18 amino acids. Germline V CDR1 and CDR2: KGHSH, LQKENI. Here the CDR3 reads CASSPVDRVDSGANVLTF. For the CDR3, the DNA is TGTGCCAGCTCACCTGTGGACAGGGTCGACTCTGGGGCCAACGTCCTGACTTTC.

V usage is TRBV7-8 and J usage is TRBJ2-3; 8 bases agree with TRBD1. The trim removed 4 bases at V and 6 bases at J, leaving 9 bases unmatched. Germline CDR1 is SGHVS and CDR2 is FQNEAQ. The CDR3 has 15 amino acids. CDR3 residues: CASSSTPGQGDTQYF. The CDR3 DNA reads TGTGCCAGCAGCTCTACACCCGGACAGGGTGATACGCAGTATTTT.

The chain carries TRBV3-1 (or the pseudogene TRBV3-2) and TRBJ1-2; TRBD1 matches at 8 bases. With V trimmed by 1 base and J by 2 bases, 3 bases remained unmatched. Per germline, CDR1 LGHDT and CDR2 YNNKEL (reference sequence). The CDR3 has 15 residues. The CDR3 spells CASSQARQGNYGYTF. As DNA, the CDR3 is TGTGCCAGCAGCCAAGCGCGACAGGGGAACTATGGCTACACCTTC.

The chain uses TRBV6-6 and TRBJ2-3; possibly TRBD1 for D (5 bases). Trimming removed 6 bases at V and 3 bases at J, with 19 bases between. The length of the CDR3 is 16 residues. Germline values: CDR1 MNHNY, CDR2 SVGAGI (reference sequence). CDR3 sequence: CASSRDSGAATDTQYF. CDR3 nucleotide sequence: TGTGCCAGCAGCCGAGACAGTGGGGCAGCGACAGATACGCAGTATTTT.

The chain carries TRBV2 and TRBJ2-1; 12 bases are shared with TRBD2. Trimming took 5 bases from V and 0 from J; bases not matched to a gene: 17. The germline V gene encodes CDR1 SNHLY and CDR2 FYNNEI. The CDR3 is made up of 21 amino acids. In DNA, the CDR3 is TGTGCCAGCAGTCCATGGCGCGCAGGACTAGCGGGAACTAACTCCTACAATGAGCAGTTCTTC. It specifies CASSPWRAGLAGTNSYNEQFF.

This clone was observed a few times. V usage is TRBV7-9 and J usage is TRBJ2-2; 10 positions match TRBD2. The junction had 5 bases not matched to a gene; V was cut back by 6 bases and J by 4 bases. This CDR3 region has 15 residues. Germline assignment: CDR1 SEHNR and CDR2 FQNEAQ (reference sequence). CDR3 nucleotide sequence: TGTGCCAGCAGTACTAGCGGGGCGGTCACCGGGGAGCTGTTTTTT. Translating gives CASSTSGAVTGELFF. Supplemented by reference TRBV7-9 and TRBJ2-2, the full variable domain reads DTGVSQNPRHKITKRGQNVTFRCDPISEHNRLYWYRQTLGQGPEFLTYFQNEAQLEKSRLLSDRFSAERPKGSFSTLEIQRTEQGDSAMYLCASSTSGAVTGELFFGEGSRLTVL.

The gene calls are TRBV5-6 and TRBJ1-5; D possibly corresponds to TRBD1 (5 bases). CDR1 SGHDT and CDR2 YYEEEE come from the germline V gene. The CDR3 covers 16 residues. Trimming took off 2 bases at V and 7 bases at J, with 19 bases between the two ends. The CDR3 coding sequence is TGTGCCAGCAGCTTAGATGGTGGGGGTGGAGGGCAGCCCCAGCATTTT. This translates into CASSLDGGGGGQPQHF.

V usage is TRBV6-5 and J usage is TRBJ1-1; D is ambiguous. Germline CDR1 MNHEY, CDR2 SVGAGI. This CDR3 has 15 residues. V shed 6 bases and J shed 1 base, with 15 bases lying between them. The CDR3 loop reads CASRLIGDANTEAFF. The CDR3 coding sequence is TGTGCCAGCAGACTCATCGGGGATGCGAACACTGAAGCTTTCTTT.

The J gene is TRBJ1-2, the V gene TRBV19, with D possibly being TRBD1 (5 bases). This CDR3 is 15 amino acids long. Per the germline V gene, CDR1 is LNHDA and CDR2 is SQIVND (reference sequence). The ends were cut back, 6 bases at V and 4 bases at J, with 18 bases in the middle. The CDR3: CASSLSGGEVYGYTF. The CDR3 DNA sequence: TGTGCCAGTAGCCTCTCGGGAGGGGAGGTCTATGGCTACACCTTC.

V gene TRBV28 combines with J gene TRBJ2-3; TRBD2 aligns across 11 bases. CDR1 and CDR2 from the germline V gene are MDHEN and SYDVKM. With V trimmed by 3 bases and J by 2 bases, 4 bases remained unmatched. The CDR3 sequence is 16 residues long. For the CDR3, the DNA is TGTGCCAGCAGTTTCTCGGGACTAGCGGCCACAGATACGCAGTATTTT. Translating gives CASSFSGLAATDTQYF.

The J gene is TRBJ1-1, the V gene TRBV4-1; 9 bases match TRBD1. The CDR3 runs to 15 residues. Germline V gene sequence: CDR1 MGHRA, CDR2 YSYEKL. V was clipped by 4 bases and J by 4 bases; unmatched bases: 7. CDR3 protein: CASSPTGQGLTEAFF. The CDR3 nucleotides read TGCGCCAGCAGCCCAACGGGACAGGGACTCACTGAAGCTTTCTTT.

The V gene is TRBV28, the J gene TRBJ1-4; TRBD1 aligns across 7 bases. V lost 6 bases and J lost 3; bases outside the gene matches: 4. CDR1 is MDHEN and CDR2 is SYDVKM in the germline V gene. The CDR3 is 14 amino acids. The CDR3: CASSARGANEKLFF. CDR3 nucleotide sequence: TGTGCCAGCAGCGCCAGGGGGGCTAATGAAAAACTGTTTTTT.

This clone was observed once. This rearrangement joins TRBV5-4 to TRBJ2-3; a possible D gene is TRBD1 (7 bases). Germline CDR1 SGHNT, CDR2 YYREEE (reference sequence). V lost 5 bases to trimming and J lost 5 bases, with 18 bases between them. The CDR3 is 15 amino acids. The CDR3 sequence: CASRPGGGLGDTQYF. In DNA, the CDR3 is TGTGCCAGCAGGCCAGGGGGAGGATTGGGAGATACGCAGTATTTT.

This chain links TRBV13 with TRBJ1-6; no definite D call. This CDR3 has 16 amino acids. Germline V lookup: CDR1 PRHDT, CDR2 FYEKMQ (reference sequence). The ends were cut back, 0 bases at V and 9 bases at J, with 15 bases in the middle. CDR3 in DNA: TGTGCCAGCAGCTTAGGCCTAATGTCAACAGCTTCACCCCTCCACTTT. It encodes CASSLGLMSTASPLHF. The full variable domain, rest sourced from reference TRBV13 and TRBJ1-6, is AAGVIQSPRHLIKEKRETATLKCYPIPRHDTVYWYQQGPGQDPQFLISFYEKMQSDKGSIPDRFSAQQFSDYHSELNMSSLELGDSALYFCASSLGLMSTASPLHFGNGTRLTVT.

The genes are TRBV25-1 and TRBJ2-1; 8 bases map to TRBD1. The CDR3 covers 16 residues. The germline V gene encodes CDR1 MGHDK and CDR2 SYGVNS. V gave up 2 bases and J gave up 4 bases; unmatched junction bases: 7. DNA for the CDR3: TGTGCCAGCAGTGAACCCACAGGGGGGATGTACAATGAGCAGTTCTTC. Amino acid sequence: CASSEPTGGMYNEQFF.

This sequence joins TRBV7-8 and TRBJ2-7, with 8 bases fitting TRBD1. V dropped 5 bases and J dropped 2; count of bases not matched to a gene: 8. The CDR3 extends over 15 amino acids. Germline CDR1 is SGHVS and CDR2 is FQNEAQ. The chain's CDR3 is CASSPARDRPYEQYF. DNA of the CDR3: TGTGCCAGCAGCCCGGCCAGGGACAGGCCCTACGAGCAGTACTTC.